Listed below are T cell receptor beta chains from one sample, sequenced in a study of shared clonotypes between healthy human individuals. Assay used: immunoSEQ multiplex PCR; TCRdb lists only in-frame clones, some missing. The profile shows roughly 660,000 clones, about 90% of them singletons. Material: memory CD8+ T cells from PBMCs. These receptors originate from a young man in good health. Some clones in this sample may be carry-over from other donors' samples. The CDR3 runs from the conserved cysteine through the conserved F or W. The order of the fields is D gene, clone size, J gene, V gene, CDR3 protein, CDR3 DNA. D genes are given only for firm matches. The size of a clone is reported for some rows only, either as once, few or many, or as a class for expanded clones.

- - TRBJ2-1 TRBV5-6 CASSEADLSYNEQFF TGTGCCAGCAGCGAAGCGGACCTCTCCTACAATGAGCAGTTCTTC
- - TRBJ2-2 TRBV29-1 CSVRRSTGELFF TGCAGCGTTCGAAGGAGTACCGGGGAGCTGTTTTTT
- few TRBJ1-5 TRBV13 CASSFFGQPQHF TGTGCCAGCAGCTTCTTTGGTCAGCCCCAGCATTTT
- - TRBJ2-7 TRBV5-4 CASSLTQSYEQYF TGTGCCAGCAGCCTGACACAATCCTACGAGCAGTACTTC
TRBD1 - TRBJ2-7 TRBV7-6 CASSYGQGVRYEQYF TGTGCCAGCAGCTACGGACAGGGGGTGAGGTACGAGCAGTACTTC
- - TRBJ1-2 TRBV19 CASSLWTLPNYGYTF TGTGCCAGTAGTTTATGGACACTCCCCAACTATGGCTACACCTTC
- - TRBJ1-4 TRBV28 CASSLIGESEKLFF TGTGCCAGCAGTTTGATCGGGGAAAGTGAAAAACTGTTTTTT
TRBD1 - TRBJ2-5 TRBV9 CASQRTGGSGETQYF TGTGCCAGCCAACGGACAGGGGGGTCAGGAGAGACCCAGTACTTC
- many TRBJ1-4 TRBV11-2 CASSSQRTNEKLFF TGTGCCAGCAGCTCCCAACGAACTAATGAAAAACTGTTTTTT
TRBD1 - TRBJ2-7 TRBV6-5 CASSYSTGVRTEQYF TGTGCCAGCAGTTACTCGACAGGGGTGAGGACCGAGCAGTACTTC
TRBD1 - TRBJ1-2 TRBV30 CAWSAGTGTSKGYTF TGTGCCTGGAGTGCCGGGACAGGGACCTCTAAGGGCTACACCTTC
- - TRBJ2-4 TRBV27 CASSLAWGAENIQYF TGTGCCAGCAGTTTGGCGTGGGGCGCGGAAAACATTCAGTACTTC
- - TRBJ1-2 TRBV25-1 CASSEYFGDGYTF TGTGCCAGCAGTGAATATTTTGGGGATGGCTACACCTTC
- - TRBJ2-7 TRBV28 CASSFWPQNDPAYEQYF TGTGCCAGCAGTTTTTGGCCTCAGAACGATCCGGCCTACGAGCAGTACTTC
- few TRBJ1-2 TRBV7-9 CASSFQGNYGYTF TGTGCCAGCAGCTTTCAGGGGAACTATGGCTACACCTTC
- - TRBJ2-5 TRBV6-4 CASSLGLGETQYF TGTGCCAGCAGTCTAGGACTCGGGGAGACCCAGTACTTC
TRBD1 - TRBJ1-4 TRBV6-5 CASSPQDRNEKLFF TGTGCCAGCAGTCCCCAGGACAGGAATGAAAAACTGTTTTTT
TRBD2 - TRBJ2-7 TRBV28 CASRTSLTGLAGVFPYEQYF TGTGCCAGCAGGACCTCCCTTACGGGACTAGCGGGAGTGTTCCCCTACGAGCAGTACTTC
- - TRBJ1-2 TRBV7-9 CASIGQNYGYTF TGTGCCAGCATCGGACAGAACTATGGCTACACCTTC
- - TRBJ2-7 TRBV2 CASSESALRGQRLYEQYF TGTGCCAGCAGTGAATCGGCCCTGCGGGGACAGCGCCTCTACGAGCAGTACTTC
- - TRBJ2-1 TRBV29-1 CSVRSEGNRQFF TGCAGCGTAAGGTCCGAGGGCAACAGGCAGTTCTTC
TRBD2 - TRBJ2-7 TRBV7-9 CASSSFSGSSYEQYF TGTGCCAGCAGTAGTTTTAGCGGGAGCTCCTACGAGCAGTACTTC
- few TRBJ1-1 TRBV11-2 CASSWRTEAFF TGTGCCAGCAGCTGGAGGACTGAAGCTTTCTTT
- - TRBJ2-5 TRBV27 CASSFLNPTGLETQYF TGTGCCAGCAGTTTCCTTAATCCCACAGGGCTAGAGACCCAGTACTTC
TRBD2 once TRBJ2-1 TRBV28 CASSPGLAGNEQFF TGTGCCAGCAGTCCCGGACTAGCGGGCAATGAGCAGTTCTTC
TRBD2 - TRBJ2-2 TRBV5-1 CASSLEWLAGEGTGELFF TGCGCCAGCAGCTTGGAATGGTTAGCGGGAGAAGGCACCGGGGAGCTGTTTTTT
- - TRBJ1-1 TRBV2 CASSVNWGTEAFF TGTGCCAGCAGTGTAAATTGGGGCACTGAAGCTTTCTTT
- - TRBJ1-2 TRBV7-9 CASSLDGPFDGYTF TGTGCCAGCAGCTTAGATGGGCCGTTCGACGGCTACACCTTC
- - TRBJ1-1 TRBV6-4 CASSFGQISAEAFF TGTGCCAGCAGTTTTGGACAGATATCAGCTGAAGCTTTCTTT